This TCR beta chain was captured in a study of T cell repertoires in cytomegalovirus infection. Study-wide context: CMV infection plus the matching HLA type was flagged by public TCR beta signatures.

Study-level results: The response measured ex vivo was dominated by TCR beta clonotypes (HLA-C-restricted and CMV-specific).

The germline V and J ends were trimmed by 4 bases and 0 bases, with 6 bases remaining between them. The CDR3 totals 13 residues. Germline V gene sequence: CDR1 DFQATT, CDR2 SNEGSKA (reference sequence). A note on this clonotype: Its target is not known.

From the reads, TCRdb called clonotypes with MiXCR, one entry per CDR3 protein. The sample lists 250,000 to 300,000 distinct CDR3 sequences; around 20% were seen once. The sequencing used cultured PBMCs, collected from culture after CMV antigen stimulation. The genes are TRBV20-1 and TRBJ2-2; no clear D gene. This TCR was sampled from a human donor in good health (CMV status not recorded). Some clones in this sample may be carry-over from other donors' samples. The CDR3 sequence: CSANAANTGELFF. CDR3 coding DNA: TGCAGTGCTAATGCTGCGAACACCGGGGAGCTGTTTTTT.